Presented here are 28 T cell receptor beta chains from one specimen sequenced in a study of metastatic and nonmetastatic thyroid tumors. MiXCR was used by TCRdb to re-call the PCR reads. This table holds several thousand clones, about 25% found once. Thyroid surgery was performed in patients who had received no treatment beforehand. The sequencing sample was made of adjacent normal tissue. The receptor set was obtained from a male donor with papillary thyroid cancer or a benign thyroid nodule (not recorded which). Some clones in this sample may be carry-over from other donors' samples.

By sample fraction, this clone is medium-sized (0.01 to 0.1%). V usage is TRBV20-1 and J usage is TRBJ1-1, with no clear D. This CDR3 is 12 amino acids long. The ends were cut back, 6 bases at V and 3 bases at J, with 11 bases in the middle. Per germline, CDR1 DFQATT and CDR2 SNEGSKA (reference sequence). The CDR3 loop is CSAPGRDTEAFF. CDR3 coding DNA: TGCAGTGCCCCCGGCAGAGACACTGAAGCTTTCTTT.

By sample fraction, this clone is medium-sized. This sequence joins TRBV19 and TRBJ2-6; 7 bases align to TRBD1. Germline CDR1 and CDR2: LNHDA and SQIVND (reference sequence). The CDR3 runs to 16 residues. V was clipped by 6 bases and J by 0 bases; unmatched bases: 5. The CDR3 DNA reads as TGTGCCAGTAGCGCGGACAGGAACTCTGGGGCCAACGTCCTGACTTTC. Its protein product is CASSADRNSGANVLTF.

DNA for the CDR3: TGCAGTGCAAAAGCGGGGGTGAGCACAGATACGCAGTATTTT. Amino acids: CSAKAGVSTDTQYF. This chain joins TRBV20-1 and TRBJ2-3, with 8 bases aligning to TRBD2. V dropped 6 bases and J dropped 0; count of bases not matched to a gene: 5. Germline V gene lookup returns CDR1 DFQATT and CDR2 SNEGSKA (reference sequence). The CDR3 has 14 residues.

This clone is categorized as large (0.1 to 1%). The V gene is TRBV27, the J gene TRBJ2-7; TRBD1 matches at 8 bases. Unmatched junction bases numbered 10, after V lost 6 bases and J lost 0 bases. The germline gives CDR1 MNHEY, CDR2 SMNVEV (reference sequence). The length of the CDR3 is 16 residues. The CDR3 nucleotides read TGTGCCAGCAGGAGTCCCGCCGGGACAGGCTCCTACGAGCAGTACTTC. Protein: CASRSPAGTGSYEQYF.

This clone rates as medium-sized. The chain joins TRBV6-1 to TRBJ2-3; 12 nucleotides align to TRBD2. The CDR3 is 14 amino acids. After removal of 2 bases from V and 6 bases from J, the junction contained 0 bases not matched to a gene. Germline V gives CDR1 MNHNS, CDR2 SASEGT. In DNA, the CDR3 is TGTGCCAGCAGTGAACTAGCGGGAGGGGATACGCAGTATTTT. Translated, it gives CASSELAGGDTQYF.

This clone was detected only a few times. Given a much more abundant clone one base away, this may be a read error. The gene calls are TRBV27 and TRBJ2-7; D is unclear. The CDR3 has 15 amino acids. The V and J ends lost 7 bases and 2 bases respectively, with 18 bases between them. Germline V gene data show CDR1 as MNHEY and CDR2 as SMNVEV (reference sequence). CDR3 nucleotides: TGTGCCAGCATCCCTACCTATTCCTTGGCCTACGAGCAGTACTTC. Protein product: CASIPTYSLAYEQYF.

This clone was counted only a few times. The chain has TRBV12-3 or TRBV12-4 and TRBJ1-1; 10 bases map to TRBD1. This CDR3 is 17 amino acids long. V gave up 5 bases and J gave up 5 bases; unmatched junction bases: 14. Here the CDR3 reads CASSPTGGAVGGTEAFF. The CDR3, as DNA: TGTGCCAGCAGTCCGACAGGGGGCGCGGTCGGTGGGACTGAAGCTTTCTTT.

This rearrangement joins TRBV20-1 to TRBJ1-1, with 8 nucleotides matching TRBD1. J gave up 7 bases and V 7 bases, and 17 bases lay outside the gene matches. This CDR3 comprises 15 residues. Looked up from germline, CDR1 is DFQATT and CDR2 is SNEGSKA (reference sequence). The CDR3 region is CSVLGQRTGYGEAFF. The CDR3 DNA sequence: TGCAGTGTCCTAGGCCAGAGGACAGGGTATGGTGAAGCTTTCTTT.

The chain has TRBV7-2 and TRBJ2-5; D possibly matches TRBD1 or TRBD2 (5 bases each). CDR1 is SGHTA and CDR2 is FQGNSA in the germline V gene. Trimming took 4 bases from V and 7 from J, leaving 13 bases between them. The length of the CDR3 is 13 residues. The DNA for the CDR3 is TGTGCCAGCAGCTCTGGACTTGGGGGGACCCAGTACTTC. This sequence encodes CASSSGLGGTQYF.

This chain uses TRBV20-1 with TRBJ2-2, with TRBD2 matching over 14 bases. This CDR3 comprises 15 residues. With V trimmed by 6 bases and J by 6 bases, 6 bases remained unmatched. Germline V gene data show CDR1 as DFQATT and CDR2 as SNEGSKA (reference sequence). As DNA, the CDR3 is TGCAGTGCACCCGGACTAGCGGGAGGACCCGGGGAGCTGTTTTTT. It is translated as CSAPGLAGGPGELFF.

The CDR3 DNA reads TGTGCCAGCAACTCCTTAGCGGGAGGGCCCAACAATGAGCAGTTCTTC. It yields the protein CASNSLAGGPNNEQFF. The chain joins TRBV27 to TRBJ2-1; TRBD2 matches 11 bases. Trimming removed 7 bases from V and 5 bases from J; junction bases left unmatched: 10. The CDR3 is made up of 16 amino acids. The germline V gene encodes CDR1 MNHEY and CDR2 SMNVEV (reference sequence).

This clone is medium-sized by share. V is TRBV9 and J is TRBJ2-2; D not certain. Trimming cost V 3 bases and J 7 bases, with 7 bases left between them. CDR1 is SGDLS, CDR2 YYNGEE, per germline. The CDR3 consists of 12 residues. The CDR3, as DNA: TGTGCCAGCAGCGCTTTCGGCGGGGAGCTGTTTTTT. Its translation: CASSAFGGELFF.

The V gene is TRBV5-1, the J gene TRBJ2-3; D unresolved. Trimming stripped 5 bases from V and 6 bases from J, with 10 bases between. The CDR3 consists of 12 residues. Germline CDR1 SGHRS, CDR2 YFSETQ. As DNA, the CDR3 is TGCGCCAGCAGTCGAGCGTCGGATACGCAGTATTTT. Amino acids: CASSRASDTQYF.

The chain is built from TRBV27 and TRBJ2-3; 8 bases match TRBD1. Germline values: CDR1 MNHEY, CDR2 SMNVEV (reference sequence). The CDR3 runs 18 residues. The trim removed 1 base at V and 4 bases at J, leaving 13 bases unmatched. DNA for the CDR3: TGTGCCAGCAGTTTATTATGGAAGCAGGACAGGGTCCCAGATACGCAGTATTTT. Encoded protein: CASSLLWKQDRVPDTQYF.

This clone was observed a handful of times. The V gene is TRBV12-3 or TRBV12-4, the J gene TRBJ1-5, with D unresolved. V shed 7 bases and J shed 0 bases, with 4 bases lying between them. This CDR3 is built from 12 residues. The CDR3 region has the DNA TGTGCCAGCACATATAGCAATCAGCCCCAGCATTTT. It translates to CASTYSNQPQHF.

On this clone itself: Other nucleotide sequences in the sample specify the same CDR3. This chain uses TRBV20-1 with TRBJ1-5; 10 nucleotides align to TRBD1. Germline V gene data show CDR1 as DFQATT and CDR2 as SNEGSKA (reference sequence). V gave up 6 bases and J gave up 9 bases; unmatched junction bases: 8. CDR3 length equals 13 residues. The CDR3 region has the DNA TGCAGTGCCTTTGGACAGGGGGATCGGCCCCAGCATTTT. Protein product: CSAFGQGDRPQHF.

By sample share, this clone is medium-sized. CDR3 region: CASSPGQGYGYTF. For the CDR3, the DNA is TGTGCCAGCAGCCCCGGACAGGGCTATGGCTACACCTTC. The chain joins TRBV7-3 to TRBJ1-2; TRBD1 matches at 8 bases. Unmatched junction bases numbered 3, after V lost 5 bases and J lost 4 bases. This CDR3 contains 13 residues. Germline loops: CDR1 SGHTA, CDR2 FQGTGA.

The V gene is TRBV30, the J gene TRBJ1-2; D not resolved. Germline values: CDR1 GTSNPN, CDR2 SVGIG (reference sequence). Trimming took 0 bases from V and 4 from J, leaving 9 bases between them. The CDR3 loop spans 13 amino acids. CDR3 sequence reads: CAWSVRGSYGYTF. CDR3 sequence (DNA): TGTGCCTGGAGTGTACGTGGTAGCTATGGCTACACCTTC.

Many counts were recorded for this clone. The V gene is TRBV2, the J gene TRBJ1-2; D unclear. This CDR3 is 15 amino acids long. V lost 2 bases to trimming and J lost 5 bases, with 15 bases between them. Germline CDR1 reads SNHLY; CDR2 reads FYNNEI. The CDR3 sequence: CASSERWRREYGYTF. The CDR3 DNA sequence: TGTGCCAGCAGTGAACGGTGGAGGCGGGAGTATGGCTACACCTTC.

The chain links TRBV28 to TRBJ2-7; 9 bases are shared with TRBD1. Per the germline V gene, CDR1 is MDHEN and CDR2 is SYDVKM. Trimming cost V 4 bases and J 4 bases; bases outside gene matches: 17. This CDR3 has 18 residues. The CDR3 spells CASSSSSGKTGGGYEQYF. CDR3 nucleotides: TGTGCCAGCAGTTCCTCCTCAGGGAAGACAGGGGGGGGATACGAGCAGTACTTC.

This clone was observed once. One end of the junction does not line up with germline, which may come from a read error. The chain combines TRBV5-1 with TRBJ1-2, with D uncertain. The length of the CDR3 is 14 residues. The germline CDR1 and CDR2 sequences are SGHRS and YFSETQ. CDR3 sequence (DNA): TGTGCCAGCAGTTTAGCACAAGCAAACTATGGCTACACCTTC. It is translated as CASSLAQANYGYTF.

This clone was observed a few times. V and J are TRBV6-1 and TRBJ2-1, with TRBD2 matching over 9 bases. Per germline, CDR1 MNHNS and CDR2 SASEGT. V shed 2 bases, J shed 7 bases, and the junction held 15 bases outside the gene matches. The CDR3 spans 18 residues. This CDR3 is CASSENSLRATSGNEQFF. CDR3 nucleotides: TGTGCCAGCAGTGAAAACAGCCTCCGGGCAACTAGCGGGAATGAGCAGTTCTTC.

This chain joins TRBV7-2 and TRBJ2-7; D not resolved. Germline V gene sequence: CDR1 SGHTA, CDR2 FQGNSA. Trimming pared 1 base from V and 4 bases from J, leaving 2 bases between. The CDR3 loop spans 11 amino acids. The CDR3 nucleotides are TGTGCCAGCAGCTTAGTGTACGAGCAGTACTTC. This gives the protein CASSLVYEQYF.

Notes on this clone: Germline and junction disagree at one end, which may indicate a read error. The chain uses TRBV4-2 and TRBJ2-5, with TRBD2 identical over 10 bases. Germline V lookup: CDR1 LGHNA, CDR2 YNFKEQ. The CDR3 runs 19 residues. The CDR3: CAGSQENGVAGGRQETQYF. CDR3 DNA sequence: TGTGCCGGCAGCCAAGAGAACGGGGTAGCGGGGGGAAGGCAAGAGACCCAGTACTTC.

There are many counts of this clone. The CDR3 spells CASSLLPASGAYTDTQYF. The CDR3 DNA reads as TGTGCCAGCAGTTTATTACCCGCTAGCGGAGCCTACACAGATACGCAGTATTTT. The genes are TRBV12-3 or TRBV12-4 and TRBJ2-3, with TRBD2 matching 7 bases. Trimming cost V 2 bases and J 2 bases; bases outside gene matches: 13. The CDR3 is 18 amino acids.

The table lists this clone with a few counts. This CDR3 is CASSPQDSGANVLTF. The CDR3 DNA is TGTGCCAGCAGTCCACAAGACTCTGGGGCCAACGTCCTGACTTTC. The chain combines TRBV27 with TRBJ2-6; D is undetermined. Germline CDR1 MNHEY, CDR2 SMNVEV (reference sequence). This CDR3 is built from 15 residues. Trimming took 5 bases from V and 0 from J, leaving 8 bases between them.

The chain carries TRBV6-6 and TRBJ1-1, with D unresolved. Germline CDR1 MNHNY, CDR2 SVGAGI (reference sequence). The CDR3 is 16 residues long. Between the trimmed V and J ends, which lost 0 bases and 3 bases, there was a span of 14 bases. This chain's CDR3 is CASSYSSGYLDTEAFF. CDR3 nucleotides: TGTGCCAGCAGTTACTCCTCGGGGTACTTAGACACTGAAGCTTTCTTT.

CDR3 sequence: CASSQQGVYNEQFF. CDR3 sequence (DNA): TGTGCCAGCAGTCAGCAGGGGGTATACAATGAGCAGTTCTTC. The V and J genes are TRBV2 and TRBJ2-1; TRBD1 aligns across 7 bases. The junction had 5 bases not matched to a gene; V was cut back by 5 bases and J by 4 bases. The germline gives CDR1 SNHLY, CDR2 FYNNEI. This CDR3 has 14 residues.